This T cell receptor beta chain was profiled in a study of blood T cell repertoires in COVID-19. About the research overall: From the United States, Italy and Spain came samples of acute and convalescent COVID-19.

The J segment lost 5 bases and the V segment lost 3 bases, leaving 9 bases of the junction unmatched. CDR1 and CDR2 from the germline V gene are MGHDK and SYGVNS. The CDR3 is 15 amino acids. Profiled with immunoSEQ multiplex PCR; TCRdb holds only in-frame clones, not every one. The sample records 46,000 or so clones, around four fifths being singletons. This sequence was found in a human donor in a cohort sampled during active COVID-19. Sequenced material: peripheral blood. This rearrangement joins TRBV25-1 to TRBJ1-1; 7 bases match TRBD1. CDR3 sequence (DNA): TGTGCCAGCAGTGATTCCCTGGCAGGGGGGACTGAAGCTTTCTTT. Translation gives CASSDSLAGGTEAFF.